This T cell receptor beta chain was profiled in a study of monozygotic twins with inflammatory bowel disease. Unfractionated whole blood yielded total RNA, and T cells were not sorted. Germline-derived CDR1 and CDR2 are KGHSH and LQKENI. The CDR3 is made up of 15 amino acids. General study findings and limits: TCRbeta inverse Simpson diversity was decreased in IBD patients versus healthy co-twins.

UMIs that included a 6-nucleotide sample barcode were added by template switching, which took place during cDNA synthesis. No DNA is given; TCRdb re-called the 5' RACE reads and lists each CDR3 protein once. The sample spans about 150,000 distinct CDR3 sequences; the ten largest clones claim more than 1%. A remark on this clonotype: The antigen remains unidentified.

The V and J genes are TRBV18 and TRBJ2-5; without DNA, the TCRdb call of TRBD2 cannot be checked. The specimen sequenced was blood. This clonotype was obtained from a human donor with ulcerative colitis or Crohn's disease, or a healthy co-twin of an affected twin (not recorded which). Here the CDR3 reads CASSPPSTSKETQYF. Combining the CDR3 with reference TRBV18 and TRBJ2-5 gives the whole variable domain NAGVMQNPRHLVRRRGQEARLRCSPMKGHSHVYWYRQLPEEGLKFMVYLQKENIIDESGMPKERFSAEFPKEGPSILRIQQVVRGDSAAYFCASSPPSTSKETQYFGPGTRLLVL.